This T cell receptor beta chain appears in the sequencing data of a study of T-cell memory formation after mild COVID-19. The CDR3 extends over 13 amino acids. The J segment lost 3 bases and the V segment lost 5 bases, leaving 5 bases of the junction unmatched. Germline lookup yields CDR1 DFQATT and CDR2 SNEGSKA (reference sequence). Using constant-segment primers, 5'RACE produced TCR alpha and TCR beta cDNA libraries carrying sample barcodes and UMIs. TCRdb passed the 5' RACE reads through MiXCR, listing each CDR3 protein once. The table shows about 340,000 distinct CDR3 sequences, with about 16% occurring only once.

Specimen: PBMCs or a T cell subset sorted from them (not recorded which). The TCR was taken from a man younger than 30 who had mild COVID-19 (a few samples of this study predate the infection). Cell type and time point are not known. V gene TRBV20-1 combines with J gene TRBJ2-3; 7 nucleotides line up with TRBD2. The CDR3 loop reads CSALWGGTDTQYF. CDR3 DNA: TGCAGTGCTCTCTGGGGGGGGACAGATACGCAGTATTTT.